The next 11 T cell receptor beta chains were all read from a single sample in a study of fetal regulatory T cell absence and autoimmunity. TCRdb keeps only in-frame clones here, not all; method: immunoSEQ multiplex PCR. In the table there are about 46,000 clones, about 80% of which are singletons. Sequenced input: cord blood. The receptors were gathered from a newborn boy with IPEX syndrome.

The V gene is TRBV7-2, the J gene TRBJ1-2, with D unclear. Germline CDR1 SGHTA, CDR2 FQGNSA. CDR3 length equals 13 residues. Trimming stripped 2 bases from V and 2 bases from J, with 6 bases between. CDR3 sequence reads: CASSLIGNYGYTF. DNA of the CDR3: TGTGCCAGCAGCTTAATCGGAAACTATGGCTACACCTTC.

The chain links TRBV5-1 to TRBJ2-3; 12 nucleotides agree with TRBD2. In germline, CDR1 is SGHRS, CDR2 YFSETQ. J was trimmed by 4 bases and V by 0 bases; bases with no gene match: 3. The CDR3 runs to 16 residues. The CDR3, as DNA: TGCGCCAGCAGCTTGGGGACTAGCGGGGTTTCAGATACGCAGTATTTT. This encodes CASSLGTSGVSDTQYF.

The rearrangement uses TRBV9 and TRBJ1-2; the match to TRBD1 covers 7 bases. Germline assignment: CDR1 SGDLS and CDR2 YYNGEE. The CDR3 has 14 residues. Losses at the gene ends were 2 bases for V and 5 bases for J; bases not matched to a gene: 6. The CDR3 reads CASSVAGGGYGYTF. The DNA for the CDR3 is TGTGCCAGCAGCGTGGCAGGGGGAGGGTATGGCTACACCTTC.

The chain is built from TRBV7-6 and TRBJ2-7; 7 nucleotides match TRBD2. This CDR3 has 15 residues. Germline assignment: CDR1 SGHVS and CDR2 FNYEAQ. Trimming took 2 bases from V and 6 from J; bases not matched to a gene: 10. CDR3 sequence reads: CASSLTRAGEGEQYF. DNA for the CDR3: TGTGCCAGCAGCTTAACAAGGGCGGGAGAGGGCGAGCAGTACTTC.

The rearrangement uses TRBV5-4 and TRBJ1-2; possibly TRBD1 for D (6 bases). Germline CDR1 and CDR2: SGHNT and YYREEE (reference sequence). Trimming cost V 4 bases and J 4 bases, with 11 bases left between them. This CDR3 is built from 13 residues. The CDR3 loop is CASSLGQFYGYTF. CDR3 in DNA: TGTGCCAGCAGCCTCGGACAGTTCTATGGCTACACCTTC.

The genes are TRBV11-3 and TRBJ2-3; 9 bases fit TRBD1. CDR1 SGHNT and CDR2 YENEEA come from the germline V gene. This CDR3 spans 12 amino acids. V dropped 5 bases and J dropped 8; count of bases not matched to a gene: 2. CDR3 loop: CASSRDRVTQYF. DNA of the CDR3: TGTGCCAGCAGCCGGGACAGGGTTACGCAGTATTTT.

The chain joins TRBV7-2 to TRBJ2-1, with a possible D match to TRBD2 (5 bases). Trimming left V 0 bases short and J 0 bases short, with 6 bases between. CDR1 SGHTA and CDR2 FQGNSA come from the germline V gene. This CDR3 region has 15 residues. DNA of the CDR3: TGTGCCAGCAGCTTAGCGGGGAGCTCCTACAATGAGCAGTTCTTC. As protein: CASSLAGSSYNEQFF.

This rearrangement joins TRBV5-4 to TRBJ2-4; D tentatively fits TRBD1 or TRBD2 (5 bases each). Germline CDR1 SGHNT, CDR2 YYREEE (reference sequence). The CDR3 runs to 16 residues. V lost 3 bases and J 0 bases, leaving 13 bases between the germline ends. The CDR3 DNA follows: TGTGCCAGCAGCTACGGGGACGTCTTAGCCAAAAACATTCAGTACTTC. It specifies CASSYGDVLAKNIQYF. Full variable domain (missing parts from reference TRBV5-4 and TRBJ2-4): ETGVTQSPTHLIKTRGQQVTLRCSSQSGHNTVSWYQQALGQGPQFIFQYYREEENGRGNFPPRFSGLQFPNYSSELNVNALELDDSALYLCASSYGDVLAKNIQYFGAGTRLSVL.

The CDR3 loop reads CATSRDGGGGPSETQYF. The CDR3 nucleotides are TGTGCCACCAGCAGAGATGGGGGCGGGGGGCCATCAGAGACCCAGTACTTC. The V and J genes are TRBV15 and TRBJ2-5; 8 nucleotides align to TRBD2. After removal of 0 bases from V and 4 bases from J, the junction contained 10 bases not matched to a gene. Germline values: CDR1 LNHNV, CDR2 YYDKDF (reference sequence). The CDR3 has 17 residues.

This sequence joins TRBV4-3 and TRBJ2-5; TRBD1 is a possible D gene (6 bases). The last part of the DNA fits TRBJ2-7 better; the J call may be wrong. Germline CDR1 reads LGHNA; CDR2 reads YSLEER. CDR3 length equals 12 residues. The CDR3 here is CASSQDRGEQYF. In nucleotides, the CDR3 is TGCGCCAGCAGCCAAGACAGGGGCGAGCAGTACTTC.

The rearrangement uses TRBV19 and TRBJ2-1; D is unclear. Trimming stripped 3 bases from V and 4 bases from J, with 10 bases between. The germline V gene has CDR1 LNHDA and CDR2 SQIVND (reference sequence). This CDR3 has 14 residues. The CDR3 nucleotides are TGTGCCAGTAGTATTATTGGCTCTTACAATGAGCAGTTCTTC. Translated: CASSIIGSYNEQFF.